This T cell receptor (beta chain) was obtained from a study of cytomegalovirus exposure and HLA in healthy donors (dated by TCRdb to 2016 to 2017). For context, the study as a whole: An earlier analysis of fewer than 750 of the donors reported about 260 Gb of sequence data and about 120 million unique TCR beta sequences obtained from around 180 million T cells. Typing coverage varied by locus: roughly 620-640 donors for A, B, C, DRB1 and DQB1; more than 500 for DQA1; about 600 for DPA1; about 450 for DPB1. The study aimed to test whether cataloging public T cell receptors could reveal signatures of past pathogen exposure. All discovery cohort repertoires had been generated on a single sequencing platform. To study patterns of TCR occurrence, a later analysis re-analyzed previously published TCR beta repertoires from 600 to 750 donors and added high-resolution HLA genotyping. Besides the first cohort of 666 subjects, a separate validation cohort made up of roughly 120 different subjects was used. Among roughly 400 genotyped donors of the cohort, an average of about 240,000 unique TCR beta nucleotide sequences was sequenced per donor, of which about 19% were non-productive. Several DR-DQ haplotypes were treated as single units for association and clustering because of strong linkage in the cohort. A later genetic analysis used genome-wide SNP genotypes for about 60% of the roughly 700 donors, treating that subset as a discovery cohort. Both class I and class II loci were covered by HLA typing, at four-digit resolution. The T cell repertoires of 550 to 850 subjects were profiled by immunosequencing and related to cytomegalovirus serostatus. Roughly 310 gigabases of sequencing data and tens of millions of unique TCR sequences were included in an early release covering around 650 HLA-typed donors. The later analysis used no new phenotypic data to find candidate immune exposures, relying instead on TCR beta sequences and their occurrence across donors. To predict cytomegalovirus infection status, the study combined high-throughput TCR immunosequencing, statistical association of individual TCRs with disease status, and machine learning. An earlier analysis of some 600 of the donors applied high-throughput TCR beta sequencing to assess whether each TCR beta V gene segment acted as functional or pseudogenic. The genetic ancestry cluster associated with self-reported Caucasian donors included 80% to 90% of the approximately 400 genotyped donors. Donor age, sex, ethnicity and CMV serostatus were compiled alongside the repertoire data. Results and caveats for the whole study, not just this receptor: A later analysis found that most CMV-associated TCR beta chains appeared HLA-restricted, with HLA associations seemingly driven largely by CMV exposure. V-gene and J-gene trimming of TCR beta chains was associated with a missense DCLRE1C variant in a later genetic analysis, and the association was replicated in an independent cohort. Roughly uniform sequencing depth across donors was assumed in presence/absence analyses, although this assumption may not hold. Most TCR sequences were seen in very few donors, while some public TCRs were found in many individuals. Correlated functional status among segregating V segments might be attributable to linkage disequilibrium, but an unknown experimental factor could not be ruled out. A few of the identified cytomegalovirus-associated TCR beta chains were confirmed in vitro to be specific for cytomegalovirus antigens. Cytomegalovirus status was reported to be diagnosed by the classifier with high specificity and sensitivity in both the original and validation cohorts. In a later analysis, HLA-associated TCR beta chains were found to be more clonally expanded and to have lower generation probabilities than equally common non-associated chains. In a later analysis, the rate of TCR association differed among HLA loci, with DRB1 alleles having the most associated TCRs and HLA-C alleles having the fewest. Assigning TCR associations to individual alleles was difficult when HLA alleles, especially DR and DQ, strongly co-occurred. For the cohort, immune exposure information was limited to CMV serostatus. A further reported finding was that TCR beta sequences accurately predicted the HLA-A and HLA-B alleles for most subjects in the first cohort. In an earlier analysis of approximately 590 of the donors, most TCR beta V segments were observed in productive rearrangements about 87% or about 30% of the time, broadly matching IMGT annotations. Only TCR beta chains were sequenced in this cohort, and the absence of alpha or paired-chain data limited detectable features. Roughly 15 rarely observed V segments, including chromosome 9 orphons, were excluded from the earlier analysis of some 590 of the donors because counts were too low. Because HLA typing was unavailable for some donors at each locus, only the typed subset was used in association tests. At a false discovery rate of 0.05, a later analysis linked 16,000 or so TCR beta sequences to specific HLA alleles. The authors suggested that the approach could potentially be generalized to other disease states and immunological phenotypes. A later genetic analysis reported fewer N-insertions in productive TCRs among donors in an Asian-associated ancestry cluster than the roughly 690-donor mean. A cluster of highly shared sequence variants was judged likely to represent a technical artifact of the sequencing pipeline. The study listed 150 to 200 TCR beta chains as associated with cytomegalovirus. Several of the top co-occurrence clusters appeared to be linked to parvovirus B19, influenza, CMV and Epstein-Barr virus, according to a later analysis.

With respect to this clone: This clone's antigen is unknown. One base away there is no much larger clone; base qualities are not given.

Receptor amplification or capture employed the immunoSEQ multiplex PCR assay. For the multiplex PCR, a mixture combining 60 forward primers for TCR Vbeta segments and 13 reverse primers for TCR Jbeta segments was used. Amplification of the CDR3 region of rearranged TCR beta genes was performed with a multiplex PCR assay on genomic DNA. The amplified TCR beta libraries were sequenced on the Illumina HiSeq System as 87-base-pair reads. The published analysis was carried out like this. A later analysis counted about 80 million unique TCR beta chains across the 550 to 800 repertoires, and 10 million to 12 million of these chains were shared by at least two donors. Raw reads were error-corrected and collapsed into unique sequences with a nearest-neighbor algorithm that merged closely related sequences to remove PCR and sequencing errors. CDR3 sequences were aligned to IMGT reference sequences to assign V, D and J gene segments. For a sequence to be retained, a match of at least six nucleotides was required to both a V gene segment and a J gene segment. A rearrangement counted as productive if the CDR3 had no stop codons and remained in frame with V and J, and every other rearrangement counted as non-productive. Following IMGT convention, CDR3 was defined as the stretch from the second conserved V-encoded cysteine up to the conserved J-encoded phenylalanine. In an earlier analysis of roughly 580 of the donors, sequences lacking an unambiguous match to a single V gene segment were excluded. In an earlier analysis of 587 of the donors, a V segment was called functional when productive rearrangements were above 56.7%, and segregating when the standard deviation between donors exceeded 5%. A statistical classification framework was built for diagnosing cytomegalovirus status from the catalog of TCR beta chain sequences. A later analysis assigned V and J genes by comparing TCR nucleotide sequences with IMGT/GENE-DB human TR gene sequences. In a later analysis, CDR3 sequences and most-parsimonious VDJ recombination scenarios were assigned using the TCRdist pipeline. In a later analysis, every TCR beta chain was defined by the combination of its CDR3 amino acid sequence and its V-gene family, and reads without a unique V-gene family were dropped. To address suspected cross-contamination and a sequencing artifact, a later analysis removed some 620 highly shared, low-generation-probability nucleotide sequences. In a later analysis, a clonal expansion index was calculated for each public chain from normalized within-repertoire ranks of inferred template counts. In a later analysis, generation probabilities were computed with a VDJ recombination model fitted to out-of-frame rearrangements, and the resulting probabilities were checked against IGoR. Hypergeometric tests were used in a later analysis to score TCR-TCR, TCR-HLA and TCR-CMV co-occurrence, with a repertoire-size bias correction applied to the TCR pairs. To estimate false discovery rates, a later analysis permuted the HLA or CMV assignments 20 times. In a later analysis, co-occurring TCRs were grouped using DBSCAN, and TCRdist sequence similarity was added for clustering within HLA-allele-positive subsets. Co-occurrence clustering excluded repertoires with fewer than 30,000 or more than 120,000 public chains, plus five with anomalous nucleotide sharing. TCRdb stores this immuneACCESS table with in-frame sequences only. Part of the clones is absent; in the studies checked, under half of the shortfall reflects unresolved V genes, and no reason is known for the rest. The DNA gave D and trimming, while V, J and clone size come from that table. The sample profile shows over 110,000 clones; 73% of them were found once. The ten largest make up around 1.2% of the sample.

In total, 666 healthy bone marrow donors made up the cohort. At the time of sampling, every cohort member was nominally healthy, though immune exposures that went unrecorded were likely present. The donor was CMV seronegative and was included in the group of 352 seronegative cohort members. A peripheral blood sample was provided by each donor, and peripheral blood mononuclear cells were used for TCR beta sequencing. The Qiagen DNeasy Blood Extraction Kit was used to extract genomic DNA from the blood cell samples. The source material was PBMCs. This receptor was obtained from a woman in her 40s in good health and CMV-seronegative.

The CDR3 region reads CASKGRGVHEKLFF. The nucleotide sequence reads TGTGCCAGTAAGGGCCGGGGTGTGCATGAAAAACTGTTTTTT. The receptor chain draws on TRBV19 and TRBJ1-4; there is no confident call for the D gene. V is pared back by 7 bases and J by 6 bases, with 15 bases lying between the germline termini. There are 14 amino acids in the CDR3, from cysteine to phenylalanine inclusive. CDR3 DNA only is kept here, 42 bases in frame from base 1. CDR1 is given as LNHDA and CDR2 as SQIVND, both from the germline V gene (reference sequence).